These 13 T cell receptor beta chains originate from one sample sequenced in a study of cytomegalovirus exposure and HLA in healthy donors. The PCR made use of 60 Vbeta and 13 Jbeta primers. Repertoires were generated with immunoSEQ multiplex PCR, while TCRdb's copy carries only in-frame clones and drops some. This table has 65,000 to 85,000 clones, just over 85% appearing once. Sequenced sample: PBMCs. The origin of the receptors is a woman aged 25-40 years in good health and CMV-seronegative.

The CDR3 loop reads CASSLAGYAEAFF. The CDR3 region has the DNA TGTGCCAGCAGCTTAGCGGGATACGCTGAAGCTTTCTTT. This sequence joins TRBV11-3 and TRBJ1-1; no firm D call. CDR1 SGHNT and CDR2 YENEEA come from the germline V gene. This CDR3 is built from 13 residues. Trimming stripped 1 base from V and 6 bases from J, with 9 bases between.

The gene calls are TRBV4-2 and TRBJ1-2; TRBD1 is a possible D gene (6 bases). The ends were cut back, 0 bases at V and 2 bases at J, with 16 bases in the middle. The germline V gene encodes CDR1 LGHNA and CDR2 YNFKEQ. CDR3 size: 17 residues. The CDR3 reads CASSQESARTENYGYTF. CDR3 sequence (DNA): TGTGCCAGCAGCCAAGAGTCTGCCCGGACAGAGAACTATGGCTACACCTTC.

CDR3 protein: CAWTGQRTSGGATPPYEQYF. As DNA, the CDR3 is TGTGCCTGGACGGGACAGAGGACTAGCGGGGGAGCTACCCCCCCTTACGAGCAGTACTTC. The V and J genes are TRBV30 and TRBJ2-7; 13 nucleotides agree with TRBD2. The V gene end was trimmed by 4 bases and the J gene end by 4 bases; junction bases not matched to a gene: 22. This CDR3 comprises 20 residues. Germline assignment: CDR1 GTSNPN and CDR2 SVGIG (reference sequence).

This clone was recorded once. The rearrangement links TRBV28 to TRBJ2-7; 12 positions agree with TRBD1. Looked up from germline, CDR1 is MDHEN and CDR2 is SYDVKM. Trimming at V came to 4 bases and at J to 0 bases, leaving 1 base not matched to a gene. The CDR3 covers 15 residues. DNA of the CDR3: TGTGCCAGCAGTTGGGGACAGGGGGCCTCCTACGAGCAGTACTTC. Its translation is CASSWGQGASYEQYF.

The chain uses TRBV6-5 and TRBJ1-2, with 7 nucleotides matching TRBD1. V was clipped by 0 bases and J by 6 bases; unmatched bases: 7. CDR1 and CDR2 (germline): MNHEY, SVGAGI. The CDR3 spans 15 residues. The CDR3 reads CASSYSGGAFNGYTF. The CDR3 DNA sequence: TGTGCCAGCAGTTACTCAGGGGGCGCGTTTAATGGCTACACCTTC.

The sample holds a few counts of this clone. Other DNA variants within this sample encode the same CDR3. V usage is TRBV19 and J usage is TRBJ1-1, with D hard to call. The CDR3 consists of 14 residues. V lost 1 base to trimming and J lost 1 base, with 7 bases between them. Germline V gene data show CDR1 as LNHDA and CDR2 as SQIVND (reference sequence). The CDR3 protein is CASSIVGGNTEAFF. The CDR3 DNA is TGTGCCAGTAGTATAGTCGGAGGGAACACTGAAGCTTTCTTT.

DNA of the CDR3: TGTGCCAGCAGGCCGGGACAACCGTCTGGGGCCAACGTCCTGACTTTC. This gives the protein CASRPGQPSGANVLTF. The rearrangement links TRBV28 to TRBJ2-6, with TRBD1 as a possible D gene (6 bases). Looked up from germline, CDR1 is MDHEN and CDR2 is SYDVKM. The CDR3 sequence is 16 residues long. V was shortened by 6 bases and J by 1 base, with 13 bases between the two germline ends.

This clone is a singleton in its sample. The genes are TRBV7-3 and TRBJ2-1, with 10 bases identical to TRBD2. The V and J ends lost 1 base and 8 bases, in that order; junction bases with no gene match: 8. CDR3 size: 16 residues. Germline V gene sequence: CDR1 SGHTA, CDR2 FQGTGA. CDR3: CASSLIAGGRFDEQFF. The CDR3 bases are TGTGCCAGCAGCTTAATAGCGGGAGGCCGTTTCGATGAGCAGTTCTTC.

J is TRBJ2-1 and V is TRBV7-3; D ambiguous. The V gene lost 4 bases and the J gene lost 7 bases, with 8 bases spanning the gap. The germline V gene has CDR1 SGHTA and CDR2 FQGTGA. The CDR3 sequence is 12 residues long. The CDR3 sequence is CASSSPRNEQFF. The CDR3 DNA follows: TGTGCCAGCAGCTCCCCCCGGAATGAGCAGTTCTTC. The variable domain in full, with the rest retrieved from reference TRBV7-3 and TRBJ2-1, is GAGVSQTPSNKVTEKGKYVELRCDPISGHTALYWYRQSLGQGPEFLIYFQGTGAADDSGLPNDRFFAVRPEGSVSTLKIQRTERGDSAVYLCASSSPRNEQFFGPGTRLTVL.

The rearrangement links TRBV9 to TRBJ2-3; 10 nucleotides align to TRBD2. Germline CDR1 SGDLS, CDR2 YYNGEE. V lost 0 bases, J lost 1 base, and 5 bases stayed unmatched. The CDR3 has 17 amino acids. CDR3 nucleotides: TGTGCCAGCAGCGTAGAACTAGCGGGACCCCGCACAGATACGCAGTATTTT. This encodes CASSVELAGPRTDTQYF.

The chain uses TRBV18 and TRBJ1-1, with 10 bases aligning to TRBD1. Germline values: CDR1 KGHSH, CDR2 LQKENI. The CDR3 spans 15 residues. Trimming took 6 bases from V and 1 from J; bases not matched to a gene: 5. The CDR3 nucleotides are TGTGCCAGCTCGCTAGGACAGGGGGGGAACACTGAAGCTTTCTTT. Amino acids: CASSLGQGGNTEAFF.

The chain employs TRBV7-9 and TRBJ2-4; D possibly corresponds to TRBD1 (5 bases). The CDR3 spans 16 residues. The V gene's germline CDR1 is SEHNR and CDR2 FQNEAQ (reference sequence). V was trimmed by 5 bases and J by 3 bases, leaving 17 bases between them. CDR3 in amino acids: CASSPQGASGKNIQYF. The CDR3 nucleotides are TGTGCCAGCAGCCCCCAAGGGGCGTCCGGCAAAAACATTCAGTACTTC.

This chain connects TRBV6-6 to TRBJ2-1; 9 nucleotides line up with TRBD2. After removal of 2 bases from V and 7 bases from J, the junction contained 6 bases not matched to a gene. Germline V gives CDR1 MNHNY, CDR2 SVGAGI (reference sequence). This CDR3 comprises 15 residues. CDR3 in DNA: TGTGCCAGCAGTTACCGGCTAGCGGGGCGTAATGAGCAGTTCTTC. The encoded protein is CASSYRLAGRNEQFF.